These 24 T cell receptor beta chains were sequenced from one sample in a study of CD8 T cells in ankylosing spondylitis. The study, taken as a whole, reports: A TCR beta motif made of eight highly homologous variants seemed typical of ankylosing spondylitis blood.

TCRdb re-called the 5' RACE reads with MiXCR, one entry per CDR3 protein. The table shows about 130,000 distinct CDR3 sequences, with approximately 17% occurring only once. What these receptors recognize is not known. Sample: blood, either unsorted or a sorted T cell fraction (not recorded which). These receptors originate from a male donor with ankylosing spondylitis.

This clonotype was seen repeatedly, ten times or more. For the CDR3, the DNA is TGCAGCGTTGAACCCGGGATCGGAAACACCATATATTTT. Its translation: CSVEPGIGNTIYF. J is TRBJ1-3 and V is TRBV29-1; D call uncertain. V dropped 2 bases and J dropped 4 bases, with 9 bases sitting between them. CDR3 length: 13 residues. Germline V lookup: CDR1 SQVTM, CDR2 ANQGSEA.

This clonotype came up a few times. The rearrangement uses TRBV7-9 and TRBJ1-3; D gene ambiguous. The CDR3 covers 17 residues. Germline loops: CDR1 SEHNR, CDR2 FQNEAQ (reference sequence). Between the trimmed V and J ends, which lost 2 bases and 0 bases, there was a span of 14 bases. The CDR3 region has the DNA TGTGCCAGCAGCTTATTGCAAGGGAGTTACTCTGGAAACACCATATATTTT. It translates to CASSLLQGSYSGNTIYF.

This clonotype was seen at least ten times. CDR3 amino acids: CASSLSYTNEQFF. The DNA of the CDR3 is TGTGCCAGCAGTTTATCATACACCAATGAGCAGTTCTTC. The genes are TRBV27 and TRBJ2-1; D unresolved. CDR3 length equals 13 residues. CDR1 and CDR2 (germline): MNHEY, SMNVEV (reference sequence). Trimming took 0 bases from V and 6 from J, leaving 6 bases between them.

Only one count was recorded for this clonotype. The chain has TRBV20-1 and TRBJ2-7; D is ambiguous. V was shortened by 5 bases and J by 1 base, with 15 bases between the two germline ends. The CDR3 contains 14 residues. Germline assignment: CDR1 DFQATT and CDR2 SNEGSKA (reference sequence). Written as DNA, the CDR3 is TGCAGTGCTCCCTTCCCGGCAGTTTCCTACGAGCAGTACTTC. It is translated as CSAPFPAVSYEQYF.

Ten or more counts support this clonotype. The V call is TRBV28, the J call TRBJ2-1; a weak D match, TRBD2 (5 bases). Trimming took 2 bases from V and 0 from J, leaving 8 bases between them. The germline V gene encodes CDR1 MDHEN and CDR2 SYDVKM. This CDR3 contains 15 residues. The CDR3 loop is CASSLVGSSYNEQFF. The CDR3 nucleotides read TGTGCCAGCAGTTTAGTGGGGAGCTCCTACAATGAGCAGTTCTTC.

The rearrangement joins TRBV9 to TRBJ1-5; D is uncertain. The CDR3 loop spans 14 amino acids. V was pared by 0 bases and J by 2 bases, with 6 bases between. Germline V lookup: CDR1 SGDLS, CDR2 YYNGEE. The CDR3 sequence is CASSVGAGNQPQHF. For the CDR3, the DNA is TGTGCCAGCAGCGTAGGGGCAGGCAATCAGCCCCAGCATTTT.

This rearrangement joins TRBV9 to TRBJ2-7; D call uncertain. The CDR3 spans 13 residues. Trimming shortened V by 0 bases and J by 4 bases, and 8 bases separated the two germline ends. CDR1 is SGDLS, CDR2 YYNGEE, per germline. The CDR3 is CASSVDGIYEQYF. In DNA form, the CDR3 reads TGTGCCAGCAGCGTAGATGGGATTTACGAGCAGTACTTC.

This clonotype was detected a few times. J is TRBJ1-5 and V is TRBV25-1; possible D gene TRBD1, 6 bases. V gave up 4 bases and J gave up 2 bases, with 12 bases separating them. CDR3 length: 15 amino acids. Germline V CDR1 and CDR2: MGHDK, SYGVNS. The CDR3 DNA reads TGTGCCAGCAGTGTGACAGGTAACGGCAATCAGCCCCAGCATTTT. Amino acid sequence: CASSVTGNGNQPQHF.

This clonotype was picked up many times. The chain couples TRBV29-1 to TRBJ2-7; no firm D call. Germline lookup yields CDR1 SQVTM and CDR2 ANQGSEA. This CDR3 has 12 amino acids. Trimming stripped 4 bases from V and 3 bases from J, with 10 bases between. CDR3 sequence (DNA): TGCAGCGTTGGAAGGTCGGGCTACGAGCAGTACTTC. It specifies CSVGRSGYEQYF.

V gene TRBV10-2 combines with J gene TRBJ2-7; D assignment may be TRBD1 or TRBD2 (5 bases each). The length of the CDR3 is 13 residues. Germline CDR1 is WSHSY and CDR2 is SAAADI. Trimming shortened V by 6 bases and J by 4 bases, and 13 bases separated the two germline ends. The CDR3 reads CASRERWGYEQYF. CDR3 DNA sequence: TGCGCCAGCAGGGAAAGATGGGGGTACGAGCAGTACTTC.

The chain uses TRBV7-9 and TRBJ2-2; D not resolved. Trimming removed 5 bases from V and 10 bases from J, with 8 bases in between. This CDR3 has 11 residues. The V gene's germline CDR1 is SEHNR and CDR2 FQNEAQ (reference sequence). CDR3 in DNA: TGTGCCAGCAGCCAATTGGAGGAGCTGTTTTTT. It yields the protein CASSQLEELFF.

The chain uses TRBV27 and TRBJ1-1; D gene ambiguous. From germline, CDR1 is MNHEY and CDR2 SMNVEV (reference sequence). V was trimmed by 9 bases and J by 3 bases, leaving 14 bases between them. The CDR3 has 13 residues. CDR3 in DNA: TGTGCCAGTTACGGAGGAGTGGACACTGAAGCTTTCTTT. Its protein product is CASYGGVDTEAFF.

The rearrangement uses TRBV6-2 or TRBV6-3 and TRBJ1-1, with D unclear. This CDR3 region has 18 residues. With 2 bases removed from V and 0 bases from J, the gap between germline ends came to 19 bases. From germline, CDR1 is MNHEY and CDR2 SVGEGT. The CDR3 here is CASSYLSWGVTMNTEAFF. CDR3 nucleotides: TGTGCCAGCAGTTACCTATCCTGGGGAGTCACCATGAACACTGAAGCTTTCTTT.

This clonotype was recorded a few times. V gene TRBV7-9 combines with J gene TRBJ2-3; D remains ambiguous. Trimming cost V 2 bases and J 7 bases, with 10 bases left between them. Germline V gene data show CDR1 as SEHNR and CDR2 as FQNEAQ (reference sequence). CDR3 length: 13 residues. The CDR3 nucleotides are TGTGCCAGCAGCTTACCGATAGACTATACGCAGTATTTT. Translated: CASSLPIDYTQYF.

This clonotype was recorded at least ten times. V and J are TRBV7-8 and TRBJ2-3, with D possibly being TRBD2 (6 bases). Deletions cut 5 bases from V and 4 bases from J, with 25 bases between. The CDR3 runs to 18 residues. Germline values: CDR1 SGHVS, CDR2 FQNEAQ. The CDR3 protein is CASSALLVSGGTPDTQYF. The DNA for the CDR3 is TGTGCCAGCAGCGCCCTGCTGGTCTCCGGGGGTACGCCAGATACGCAGTATTTT.

The chain has TRBV12-3 or TRBV12-4 and TRBJ2-1; perhaps TRBD2 as D (6 bases). The CDR3 runs to 13 residues. Deletions cut 7 bases from V and 2 bases from J, with 9 bases between. The CDR3 reads CASTGGAYNEQFF. CDR3 nucleotides: TGTGCCAGCACCGGGGGAGCCTACAATGAGCAGTTCTTC.

The chain links TRBV10-3 to TRBJ2-4, with D perhaps TRBD1 (7 bases). Trimming removed 5 bases at V and 12 bases at J, with 20 bases between. Germline CDR1 is ENHRY and CDR2 is SYGVKD. CDR3 length equals 14 residues. The CDR3 sequence is CAISIQGMGGHQYF. The CDR3 region has the DNA TGTGCCATCAGTATACAGGGGATGGGAGGCCATCAGTACTTC.

The V gene is TRBV6-1, the J gene TRBJ2-1; D perhaps matches TRBD1 (5 bases). The V gene lost 9 bases and the J gene lost 0 bases, with 9 bases spanning the gap. The CDR3 extends over 13 amino acids. Per germline, CDR1 MNHNS and CDR2 SASEGT. The CDR3 DNA follows: TGTGCCAGTGACAGCCGCTCCTACAATGAGCAGTTCTTC. This translates into CASDSRSYNEQFF.

CDR3 sequence reads: CASSLSGPSATQYF. The CDR3, as DNA: TGTGCCAGCAGTTTATCGGGACCCAGCGCTACGCAGTATTTT. This rearrangement joins TRBV27 to TRBJ2-3; D tentatively fits TRBD1 or TRBD2 (5 bases each). V lost 0 bases, J lost 8 bases, and 12 bases lay in between. The germline gives CDR1 MNHEY, CDR2 SMNVEV (reference sequence). The CDR3 has 14 residues.

Many counts were recorded for this clonotype. The genes are TRBV5-1 and TRBJ1-2; 7 bases align to TRBD1. Germline trimming cut 2 bases from V and 7 bases from J; bases unmatched to any gene: 14. The CDR3 is 16 amino acids. CDR1 SGHRS and CDR2 YFSETQ come from the germline V gene. The CDR3 reads CASSFDRDLSYLGYTF. The CDR3 DNA sequence: TGCGCCAGCAGCTTCGACAGGGATCTCAGCTATCTTGGCTACACCTTC.

This clonotype was picked up many times. The J gene is TRBJ2-1, the V gene TRBV11-1; D not certain. This CDR3 spans 13 amino acids. Germline V gene sequence: CDR1 SGHAT, CDR2 FQDESV (reference sequence). The V and J ends lost 9 bases and 0 bases respectively, with 9 bases between them. For the CDR3, the DNA is TGTGCCAGTAGACCGAGCTCCTACAATGAGCAGTTCTTC. Its protein product is CASRPSSYNEQFF.

The rearrangement uses TRBV9 and TRBJ1-1, with 7 bases fitting TRBD1. The CDR3 consists of 14 residues. V trimming: 6 bases; J trimming: 1 base; junction bases outside the gene matches: 6. Germline V gene sequence: CDR1 SGDLS, CDR2 YYNGEE. CDR3 DNA: TGTGCCAGCACCGAGGAGGGGGCGAACACTGAAGCTTTCTTT. Its translation is CASTEEGANTEAFF.

This clonotype came up a few times. The chain uses TRBV6-4 and TRBJ2-1, with D hard to call. V lost 5 bases and J 0 bases, leaving 11 bases between the germline ends. Germline V lookup: CDR1 MRHNA, CDR2 SNTAGT. There are 15 residues in the CDR3. CDR3 in DNA: TGTGCCAGCAGTTTCCTCCCGTCCTCCTACAATGAGCAGTTCTTC. This translates into CASSFLPSSYNEQFF.

This chain connects TRBV6-1 to TRBJ2-5; 9 bases map to TRBD2. The CDR3 is 15 residues long. CDR1 and CDR2 from the germline V gene are MNHNS and SASEGT. The V segment lost 7 bases and the J segment 1 base; nucleotides outside the gene matches: 7. The CDR3 sequence: CASNPTSGIQETQYF. CDR3 coding DNA: TGTGCCAGCAACCCGACTAGCGGTATCCAAGAGACCCAGTACTTC.